Listed below are T cell receptor beta chains from one sample, sequenced in a study of blood T cells in healthy people across ages. Each CDR3 protein is one row after TCRdb ran MiXCR on the 5' RACE reads. The sample carries approximately 800,000 distinct CDR3 sequences, less than 70% recorded once. The sequencing input was blood. These receptors were obtained from a man older than 75 in good health. Each CDR3 is given with its conserved first and last residue. D genes are given only for firm matches. Clone size is shown for a subset of rows, as once, few, many or a class of expanded clone.

v_gene	d_gene	j_gene	abundance	CDR3aa	CDR3nt
TRBV11-2	.	TRBJ2-7	.	CASSDRQIYEQYF	TGTGCCAGCAGCGACAGACAGATCTACGAGCAGTACTTC
TRBV29-1	.	TRBJ2-3	few	CSVEVGASGTDTQYF	TGCAGCGTTGAAGTAGGGGCGTCAGGCACAGATACGCAGTATTTT
TRBV6-5	TRBD1	TRBJ2-7	.	CANPDRSYEQYF	TGTGCCAACCCGGACAGGAGCTACGAGCAGTACTTC
TRBV7-9	.	TRBJ2-7	few	CASSPVSYEQYF	TGTGCCAGCAGCCCCGTCAGCTACGAGCAGTACTTC
TRBV7-2	TRBD2	TRBJ2-1	few	CASRGLAGVFGSEQFF	TGTGCCAGCAGGGGACTAGCGGGAGTATTTGGGAGTGAGCAGTTCTTC
TRBV21-1	.	TRBJ1-1	once	CASTRLIFCPKMNTEAFF	TGTGCCAGCACACGATTGATTTTTTGTCCGAAAATGAACACTGAAGCTTTCTTT
TRBV19	.	TRBJ2-7	.	CASSISESYEQYF	TGTGCCAGTAGTATTAGTGAATCCTACGAGCAGTACTTC
TRBV27	TRBD2	TRBJ2-1	.	CASSGGVGSYNEQFF	TGTGCCAGCAGCGGGGGGGTTGGCTCCTACAATGAGCAGTTCTTC
TRBV2	TRBD2	TRBJ2-1	.	CASSALLAGGSEQFF	TGTGCCAGCAGCGCTCTTTTAGCGGGAGGGAGTGAGCAGTTCTTC
TRBV28	.	TRBJ2-7	once	CASRSRGVRDEQYF	TGTGCCAGCAGATCGAGGGGCGTTCGGGACGAGCAGTACTTC
TRBV20-1	.	TRBJ2-5	.	CSARTLAAQETQYF	TGCAGTGCTAGAACTCTAGCAGCCCAAGAGACCCAGTACTTC
TRBV6-6	TRBD2	TRBJ2-3	.	CASFDSGRGTDTQYF	TGTGCCAGCTTTGATAGCGGGAGAGGGACAGATACGCAGTATTTT
TRBV6-5	.	TRBJ1-5	few	CASSSVDQPQHF	TGTGCCAGCAGTTCAGTGGATCAGCCCCAGCATTTT
TRBV9	TRBD1	TRBJ2-3	.	CASSPSTGTDTQYF	TGTGCCAGCAGCCCCTCGACAGGGACAGATACGCAGTATTTT
TRBV24-1	TRBD1	TRBJ2-4	.	CATESTGIAGKNIQYF	TGTGCCACCGAATCGACAGGGATAGCAGGCAAAAACATTCAGTACTTC
TRBV6-1	.	TRBJ1-6	few	CASSERVRGGSPLHF	TGTGCCAGCAGTGAACGCGTCAGGGGCGGTTCACCCCTCCACTTT
TRBV24-1	TRBD2	TRBJ2-5	.	CATSDSSGKISEQYF	TGTGCCACCAGTGATTCTAGCGGGAAAATTAGTGAGCAGTACTTC
TRBV12-3/TRBV12-4	.	TRBJ2-3	.	CASSSLRRGIRMGADTQYF	TGTGCCAGCAGTTCCCTCCGACGGGGGATCCGAATGGGGGCAGATACGCAGTATTTT
TRBV7-9	TRBD1	TRBJ2-7	.	CASSLEWTGSYEQYF	TGTGCCAGCAGCTTAGAGTGGACAGGATCCTACGAGCAGTACTTC
TRBV7-6	.	TRBJ2-7	.	CAISEMGPYEQYF	TGTGCCATCAGCGAAATGGGTCCCTACGAGCAGTACTTC
TRBV7-2	.	TRBJ1-2	.	CASSNAANYGYTF	TGTGCCAGCAGCAATGCTGCAAACTATGGCTACACCTTC
TRBV3-1	TRBD2	TRBJ2-1	once	CASSSSGSFNEQFF	TGTGCCAGCAGCTCGAGCGGGAGTTTCAATGAGCAGTTCTTC
TRBV11-2	TRBD2	TRBJ2-5	few	CASSPRTSGQETQYF	TGTGCCAGCAGCCCCCGGACTAGCGGACAAGAGACCCAGTACTTC
TRBV5-1	.	TRBJ2-5	few	CASSAILVSETQYF	TGCGCCAGCAGCGCCATACTAGTTTCGGAGACCCAGTACTTC
TRBV21-1	.	TRBJ1-5	once	CASLGQGHSNQPQHF	TGTGCCAGCCTCGGACAGGGGCATAGCAATCAGCCCCAGCATTTT
TRBV27	.	TRBJ2-5	.	CASSLRTPGLETQYF	TGTGCCAGCAGTCTAAGGACCCCGGGTTTGGAGACCCAGTACTTC
TRBV6-5	.	TRBJ2-1	.	CASSPPGGFSNEQFF	TGTGCCAGCAGTCCCCCGGGGGGCTTTAGCAATGAGCAGTTCTTC
TRBV19	.	TRBJ2-4	.	CASSDTRLEWNIQYF	TGTGCCAGTAGTGACACCCGCCTCGAGTGGAACATTCAGTACTTC
TRBV10-3	.	TRBJ2-7	few	CAISGIRYEQYF	TGTGCCATCAGTGGAATTCGCTACGAGCAGTACTTC
TRBV29-1	.	TRBJ2-1	.	CSVEGSGIYNEQFF	TGCAGCGTTGAAGGCAGCGGCATCTACAATGAGCAGTTCTTC
TRBV2	.	TRBJ2-5	many	CASGRGLGETQYF	TGTGCCAGCGGACGGGGACTGGGCGAGACCCAGTACTTC
TRBV2	TRBD2	TRBJ2-7	once	CASSDDLAARGYQYF	TGTGCCAGCAGTGACGACCTAGCGGCCCGGGGGTACCAGTACTTC
TRBV15	.	TRBJ2-4	.	CATSKPGGKNIQYF	TGTGCCACCAGCAAGCCAGGAGGCAAAAACATTCAGTACTTC
TRBV27	.	TRBJ2-6	.	CATKGTGRLGANVLTF	TGTGCCACAAAGGGGACGGGGCGCCTCGGGGCCAACGTCCTGACTTTC
TRBV28	TRBD1	TRBJ2-3	many	CASNDPGQTSSTDTQYF	TGTGCCAGCAACGATCCGGGACAGACTTCTAGCACAGATACGCAGTATTTT
TRBV6-6	TRBD1	TRBJ1-5	.	CASSERGHSQPQHF	TGTGCCAGCAGTGAGAGGGGGCACAGCCAGCCCCAGCATTTT
TRBV7-2	.	TRBJ2-2	.	CASSLRWGELFF	TGTGCCAGCAGCCTACGGTGGGGGGAGCTGTTTTTT
TRBV29-1	TRBD2	TRBJ2-7	few	CSVGNGMSGSSSYEQYF	TGCAGCGTGGGAAACGGAATGAGCGGGAGTTCCTCCTACGAGCAGTACTTC
TRBV20-1	.	TRBJ2-7	.	CSAYSGTSTYEQYF	TGCAGTGCTTACTCCGGGACCAGCACCTACGAGCAGTACTTC
TRBV7-7	TRBD1	TRBJ2-7	.	CASSLGAGGTGPYEQYF	TGTGCCAGCAGCTTAGGCGCCGGGGGGACAGGGCCCTACGAGCAGTACTTC
TRBV3-1	.	TRBJ1-4	.	CASSRSRAGEKLFF	TGTGCCAGCAGCCGCTCCCGCGCCGGGGAAAAACTGTTTTTT
TRBV20-1	.	TRBJ2-7	.	CSASSYEQYF	TGCAGTGCTAGCTCCTACGAGCAGTACTTC
TRBV20-1	TRBD1	TRBJ1-5	.	CSDSPGQGNQPQHF	TGCAGTGATTCTCCGGGACAGGGTAATCAGCCCCAGCATTTT